The entry below describes one T cell receptor (beta chain). This sample is part of a study of blood T cell repertoires in COVID-19. Study summary: Acute-phase and convalescent COVID-19 samples originated in the United States, Italy and Spain.

Per the authors' pipeline: How many nucleated cells were present was estimated from reference gene primer amplification. Produced via immunoSEQ multiplex PCR; TCRdb's table is partial and in-frame only. The D gene and trimming were derived from the DNA, and the V and J assignments and clone size from that table. The repertoire includes about 170,000 clones, more than 80% of them detected once, and 9.5% to 15% sits in the top ten. The germline gives CDR1 LNHNV, CDR2 YYDKDF (reference sequence). The CDR3 contains 17 residues. The V gene lost 3 bases and the J gene lost 0 bases, with 16 bases spanning the gap.

This TCR was sampled from a man in his fifties who had recovered from COVID-19. The specimen sequenced was PBMCs or T cells enriched from blood (not recorded which). The gene calls are TRBV15 and TRBJ2-3; D possibly corresponds to TRBD1 (6 bases). This chain's CDR3 is CATSRTGQPASTDTQYF. The CDR3 DNA sequence: TGTGCCACCAGCAGGACAGGACAGCCGGCGAGCACAGATACGCAGTATTTT.